This passage covers 25 T cell receptor beta chains from one sample sequenced in a study of OX40 agonist ivuxolimab in advanced cancers. Produced via immunoSEQ multiplex PCR; TCRdb's table is partial and in-frame only. The sample lists about 100,000 clones; 90% were seen once. Here the sequenced sample was CD4+ or CD8+ T cells sorted from blood, taken in a trial of the OX40 agonist ivuxolimab. Receptors originate from an adult with an advanced solid tumor such as melanoma, head and neck, liver or kidney cancer.

This rearrangement joins TRBV29-1 to TRBJ1-2; 8 bases line up with TRBD1. Per the germline V gene, CDR1 is SQVTM and CDR2 is ANQGSEA. The ends lost 6 bases at V and 1 base at J; junction bases unmatched: 4. This CDR3 is built from 13 residues. In DNA form, the CDR3 reads TGCAGCGTGACAGGGGCTGGTAACTATGGCTACACCTTC. Translation gives CSVTGAGNYGYTF.

The chain carries TRBV18 and TRBJ1-5, with D hard to call. Between the trimmed V and J ends, which lost 6 bases and 5 bases, there was a span of 14 bases. This CDR3 spans 14 amino acids. Germline V gives CDR1 KGHSH, CDR2 LQKENI. The CDR3 reads CASSPTRVDQPQHF. The CDR3 nucleotides read TGTGCCAGCTCTCCGACCCGGGTGGATCAGCCCCAGCATTTT.

The chain employs TRBV5-5 and TRBJ2-5, with TRBD2 as a possible D gene (5 bases). V shed 3 bases and J shed 3 bases, with 21 bases lying between them. Germline V CDR1 and CDR2: SGHKS, YYEKEE (reference sequence). The CDR3 sequence is 17 residues long. CDR3 loop: CASSSRLTSGLKETQYF. CDR3 nucleotide sequence: TGTGCCAGCAGCTCTAGACTCACTAGTGGGCTTAAAGAGACCCAGTACTTC.

The CDR3 region has the DNA TGTGCCAGCAGCTTAAGAGGGCTAGCGAGCACAGATACGCAGTATTTT. This encodes CASSLRGLASTDTQYF. The chain has TRBV7-9 and TRBJ2-3, with D maybe TRBD2 (6 bases). Germline CDR1 and CDR2: SEHNR and FQNEAQ (reference sequence). Trimming removed 2 bases from V and 0 bases from J, with 12 bases in between. The CDR3 extends over 16 amino acids.

V and J are TRBV28 and TRBJ1-2; 10 nucleotides agree with TRBD1. Losses at the gene ends were 7 bases for V and 8 bases for J; bases not matched to a gene: 7. The CDR3 spans 13 residues. Germline CDR1 and CDR2: MDHEN and SYDVKM. The CDR3 DNA reads as TGTGCCAGCACTTCGGGACAGGGGCACGGCTACACCTTC. This encodes CASTSGQGHGYTF.

This rearrangement joins TRBV6-4 to TRBJ2-3, with 8 nucleotides matching TRBD1. Per germline, CDR1 MRHNA and CDR2 SNTAGT. The CDR3 loop spans 16 amino acids. Losses at the gene ends were 4 bases for V and 1 base for J; bases not matched to a gene: 7. CDR3 DNA sequence: TGTGCCAGCAGTGCCCAACCGGGACAGGGCACAGATACGCAGTATTTT. Residues: CASSAQPGQGTDTQYF.

This chain joins TRBV30 and TRBJ2-3; D perhaps matches TRBD2 (6 bases). This CDR3 comprises 15 residues. V lost 4 bases and J lost 8, with 22 bases in between. Germline loops: CDR1 GTSNPN, CDR2 SVGIG (reference sequence). The CDR3 here is CAWTLGGSVHGTQYF. Here the CDR3 DNA reads TGTGCCTGGACCCTTGGGGGGAGCGTTCACGGTACGCAGTATTTT.

The chain is built from TRBV6-5 and TRBJ2-1; 14 nucleotides match TRBD2. This CDR3 is 14 amino acids long. The germline V gene has CDR1 MNHEY and CDR2 SVGAGI. V was clipped by 2 bases and J by 14 bases; unmatched bases: 5. CDR3 bases: TGTGCCAGCAGTTACGGCGGGACTAGCGGGGGAAAGTTCTTC. Protein sequence: CASSYGGTSGGKFF.

The rearrangement uses TRBV28 and TRBJ1-4; D remains unclear. This CDR3 region has 15 residues. V was pared by 4 bases and J by 5 bases, with 14 bases between. Germline CDR1 MDHEN, CDR2 SYDVKM. Written as DNA, the CDR3 is TGTGCCAGCAGTTCGCCAGACGGGAGAAATGAAAAACTGTTTTTT. This sequence encodes CASSSPDGRNEKLFF.

Concerning this clone itself: In this CDR3 the conserved last residue, phenylalanine or tryptophan, is missing, so a read error is likely. The J gene is TRBJ2-7, the V gene TRBV2; weak D call: TRBD2 (5 bases). From germline, CDR1 is SNHLY and CDR2 FYNNEI. With 3 bases removed from V and 4 bases from J, the gap between germline ends came to 13 bases. The CDR3 runs 14 residues. For the CDR3, the DNA is TGTGCCAGCAGTGATGACGGTGCGGGTTACGAGCAGTACTCC. Translated: CASSDDGAGYEQYS.

The chain carries TRBV7-2 and TRBJ2-7; TRBD2 matches at 11 bases. Losses at the gene ends were 5 bases for V and 1 base for J; bases not matched to a gene: 7. Germline CDR1 reads SGHTA; CDR2 reads FQGNSA. There are 16 residues in the CDR3. In DNA, the CDR3 is TGTGCCAGCAGCCCGGGACTAGCGGTCGGTTCCTACGAGCAGTACTTC. This gives the protein CASSPGLAVGSYEQYF.

J is TRBJ2-1 and V is TRBV27; D may be TRBD1 (6 bases). The CDR3 has 12 residues. Germline V CDR1 and CDR2: MNHEY, SMNVEV (reference sequence). V shed 6 bases and J shed 9 bases, with 12 bases lying between them. CDR3 residues: CASRFRGAEQFF. The CDR3 nucleotides are TGTGCCAGCAGGTTCAGGGGTGCTGAGCAGTTCTTC.

The chain uses TRBV19 and TRBJ2-6, with 8 bases fitting TRBD1. V dropped 4 bases and J dropped 0; count of bases not matched to a gene: 8. There are 18 residues in the CDR3. In germline, CDR1 is LNHDA, CDR2 SQIVND (reference sequence). The CDR3 DNA is TGTGCCAGTAGTACCGGACAGGGCCTATACTCTGGGGCCAACGTCCTGACTTTC. It encodes CASSTGQGLYSGANVLTF.

J is TRBJ2-6 and V is TRBV19; the D gene is possibly TRBD1 (5 bases). Looked up from germline, CDR1 is LNHDA and CDR2 is SQIVND (reference sequence). The CDR3 is made up of 15 amino acids. The V and J ends lost 6 bases and 0 bases respectively, with 9 bases between them. The CDR3 loop reads CASRDSLSGANVLTF. The CDR3 DNA reads as TGTGCCAGTAGAGACAGTCTCTCTGGGGCCAACGTCCTGACTTTC.

The chain uses TRBV7-2 and TRBJ2-7; D remains unclear. Deletions cut 5 bases from V and 6 bases from J, with 11 bases between. The CDR3 covers 12 residues. The germline CDR1 and CDR2 sequences are SGHTA and FQGNSA. The CDR3: CASSPGLSEQYF. The DNA of the CDR3 is TGTGCCAGCAGCCCCGGTCTAAGCGAGCAGTACTTC.

The chain has TRBV4-2 and TRBJ2-7; 7 bases agree with TRBD1. Germline CDR1 reads LGHNA; CDR2 reads YNFKEQ. This CDR3 comprises 15 residues. V lost 3 bases to trimming and J lost 2 bases; unmatched junction nucleotides: 7. The CDR3, as DNA: TGTGCCAGCAGCCAGTCCGGGACAGATCCCTACGAGCAGTACTTC. Amino acid sequence: CASSQSGTDPYEQYF.

This chain joins TRBV27 and TRBJ1-2; 10 bases are a match to TRBD1. Germline V gene sequence: CDR1 MNHEY, CDR2 SMNVEV (reference sequence). V trimming: 7 bases; J trimming: 7 bases; junction bases outside the gene matches: 9. The CDR3 is made up of 14 amino acids. In DNA, the CDR3 is TGTGCCAGCACGGACCGGGACAGGGGAGGTGGCTACACCTTC. It encodes CASTDRDRGGGYTF.

V usage is TRBV27 and J usage is TRBJ2-6; no firm D call. Germline V CDR1 and CDR2: MNHEY, SMNVEV (reference sequence). V gave up 5 bases and J gave up 1 base, with 9 bases separating them. This CDR3 has 15 residues. The DNA of the CDR3 is TGTGCCAGCAGTCCGGTCGGGTCTGGGGCCAACGTCCTGACTTTC. It is translated as CASSPVGSGANVLTF.

This sequence joins TRBV5-6 and TRBJ2-1; no reliable D call. The germline V gene has CDR1 SGHDT and CDR2 YYEEEE. This CDR3 contains 12 residues. V was cut by 0 bases and J by 11 bases, with 9 bases left in between. CDR3 coding DNA: TGTGCCAGCAGCTTGGGACTCCGGCAGCAGTTCTTC. Translating gives CASSLGLRQQFF. The full variable domain, with the rest looked up from reference TRBV5-6 and TRBJ2-1, is DAGVTQSPTHLIKTRGQQVTLRCSPKSGHDTVSWYQQALGQGPQFIFQYYEEEERQRGNFPDRFSGHQFPNYSSELNVNALLLGDSALYLCASSLGLRQQFFGPGTRLTVL.

V gene TRBV7-6 combines with J gene TRBJ2-3, with TRBD1 matching over 7 bases. V lost 2 bases and J lost 3; bases outside the gene matches: 14. The germline V gene encodes CDR1 SGHVS and CDR2 FNYEAQ. The CDR3 length is 18 residues. The CDR3 sequence: CASSLSPPGTVSTDTQYF. CDR3 nucleotides: TGTGCCAGCAGCTTATCACCCCCGGGGACAGTTTCTACAGATACGCAGTATTTT.

The CDR3 here is CASSPLLDNEQFF. CDR3 sequence (DNA): TGTGCCAGCTCACCACTTCTCGACAATGAGCAGTTCTTC. V gene TRBV18 combines with J gene TRBJ2-1; D is undetermined. V gave up 1 base and J gave up 5 bases, with 6 bases separating them. The CDR3 length is 13 residues. Germline CDR1 is KGHSH and CDR2 is LQKENI.

This rearrangement joins TRBV25-1 to TRBJ2-7; a possible D gene is TRBD2 (6 bases). CDR3 length equals 16 residues. V dropped 3 bases and J dropped 4 bases, with 19 bases sitting between them. Germline V gene data show CDR1 as MGHDK and CDR2 as SYGVNS. The CDR3 loop is CASSDRLGGKMYEQYF. The CDR3 DNA is TGTGCCAGCAGTGATAGACTAGGCGGGAAGATGTACGAGCAGTACTTC.

This chain joins TRBV30 and TRBJ2-7, with 8 nucleotides matching TRBD2. This CDR3 comprises 13 residues. Germline V lookup: CDR1 GTSNPN, CDR2 SVGIG (reference sequence). V lost 5 bases to trimming and J lost 4 bases; unmatched junction nucleotides: 7. The CDR3 reads CAWAVAGLYEQYF. The CDR3 nucleotides are TGTGCCTGGGCAGTAGCGGGATTATACGAGCAGTACTTC.

V usage is TRBV7-2 and J usage is TRBJ2-7; no firm D call. Germline CDR1 and CDR2: SGHTA and FQGNSA. V dropped 1 base and J dropped 0 bases, with 10 bases sitting between them. The CDR3 loop spans 15 amino acids. In DNA, the CDR3 is TGTGCCAGCAGCTTAGGCCTTGGGTCCTCCTACGAGCAGTACTTC. Its protein product is CASSLGLGSSYEQYF.

The rearrangement links TRBV5-4 to TRBJ2-5, with 7 nucleotides matching TRBD1. The CDR3 loop spans 13 amino acids. V lost 4 bases and J lost 3; bases outside the gene matches: 3. The germline gives CDR1 SGHNT, CDR2 YYREEE (reference sequence). In DNA, the CDR3 is TGTGCCAGCAGCCCCACAGGGGAAGAGACCCAGTACTTC. It yields the protein CASSPTGEETQYF.